Below, 6 T cell receptor beta chains from the same sample are listed, as sequenced in a study of blood T cells in healthy people across ages. Through a sample-barcoded 5' primer and a J-beta primer mix, a second PCR was run for roughly 6 to 12 cycles. TCRdb reprocessed the 5' RACE reads via MiXCR and lists one record per CDR3 protein. This table holds about 680,000 distinct CDR3 sequences, approximately 50% found once. The source material was blood. The receptors here all came from a woman aged 55-70 years in good health.

The rearrangement links TRBV7-2 to TRBJ2-1; no clear D. The DNA end is more similar to TRBJ2-7, so the J call may be wrong. This CDR3 has 15 residues. CDR1 is SGHTA and CDR2 is FQGNSA in the germline V gene. In nucleotides, the CDR3 is TGTGCCAGCAGCTACATCCCCTCCAGCTACAATGAGCAGTACTTC. Residues: CASSYIPSSYNEQYF.

This clonotype appeared a few times. V and J are TRBV20-1 and TRBJ2-1; D remains unclear. Germline loops: CDR1 DFQATT, CDR2 SNEGSKA (reference sequence). The CDR3 is 11 residues long. V dropped 6 bases and J dropped 9 bases, with 12 bases sitting between them. CDR3 region: CSAEDGREQFF. The CDR3, as DNA: TGCAGTGCAGAGGACGGCCGTGAGCAGTTCTTC.

This sequence joins TRBV4-2 and TRBJ2-1; no clear D. The CDR3 has 13 amino acids. Between the trimmed V and J ends, which lost 4 bases and 9 bases, there was a span of 13 bases. CDR1 and CDR2 (germline): LGHNA, YNFKEQ. The CDR3 sequence: CASSPGSFSEQFF. The CDR3 nucleotides are TGTGCCAGCAGCCCCGGATCATTCAGTGAGCAGTTCTTC.

This chain connects TRBV27 to TRBJ2-4; the D gene is possibly TRBD1 (7 bases). The assigned J gene may be wrong: the sequence end matches TRBJ2-7 better. The length of the CDR3 is 13 residues. Germline V gives CDR1 MNHEY, CDR2 SMNVEV (reference sequence). The DNA for the CDR3 is TGTGCCAGCAGACAGACAGGGACTTACGAGCAGTACTTC. Residues: CASRQTGTYEQYF.

V and J are TRBV12-3 or TRBV12-4 and TRBJ1-5; D perhaps matches TRBD1 (6 bases). V was trimmed by 5 bases and J by 2 bases, leaving 13 bases between them. The CDR3 covers 15 residues. The CDR3 region has the DNA TGTGCCAGCAGTGCCACAGGGAGCGGCAATCAGCCCCAGCATTTT. Protein: CASSATGSGNQPQHF.

This clonotype was detected only once. The gene calls are TRBV7-9 and TRBJ2-3; the match to TRBD2 covers 13 bases. The V gene end was trimmed by 5 bases and the J gene end by 6 bases; junction bases not matched to a gene: 5. Germline-derived CDR1 and CDR2 are SEHNR and FQNEAQ (reference sequence). The CDR3 extends over 15 amino acids. Here the CDR3 reads CASSRPGLAGDTQYF. The CDR3 DNA reads TGTGCCAGCAGCCGGCCGGGACTAGCGGGGGATACGCAGTATTTT. Full variable domain (missing parts from reference TRBV7-9 and TRBJ2-3): DTGVSQNPRHKITKRGQNVTFRCDPISEHNRLYWYRQTLGQGPEFLTYFQNEAQLEKSRLLSDRFSAERPKGSFSTLEIQRTEQGDSAMYLCASSRPGLAGDTQYFGPGTRLTVL.